This T cell receptor beta chain is from a study of T cell responses to AZD1222 COVID-19 vaccine. Background on the study: Second-dose intervals of approximately 4 or approximately 12 weeks were pooled.

Trimming cost V 2 bases and J 8 bases; bases outside gene matches: 10. Germline V CDR1 and CDR2: SGHTS, YDEGEE. The length of the CDR3 is 16 residues. General study results and limits: Clonal diversity may have been underestimated, and the donors were mostly white British, with more females than males. Receipt of two AZD1222 doses was followed by a rise in Spike-specific TCR breadth and depth. Only six AZD1222 recipients tested seropositive at baseline.

Concerning this clone: Its antigen is unknown.

Repertoires were generated with immunoSEQ multiplex PCR, while TCRdb's copy carries only in-frame clones and drops some. This sample carries about 190,000 clones, roughly 93% of them seen once, and the ten largest clones take approximately 0.97%. The source material was peripheral blood, sampled on day 0 of AZD1222 vaccination. V usage is TRBV5-8 and J usage is TRBJ2-1, with TRBD1 matching 10 bases. The sequence was collected from an adult in good health. The CDR3 coding sequence is TGTGCCAGCAGCTTCCCCGGGACAGGGGTTATAGATGAGCAGTTCTTC. This codes for CASSFPGTGVIDEQFF.